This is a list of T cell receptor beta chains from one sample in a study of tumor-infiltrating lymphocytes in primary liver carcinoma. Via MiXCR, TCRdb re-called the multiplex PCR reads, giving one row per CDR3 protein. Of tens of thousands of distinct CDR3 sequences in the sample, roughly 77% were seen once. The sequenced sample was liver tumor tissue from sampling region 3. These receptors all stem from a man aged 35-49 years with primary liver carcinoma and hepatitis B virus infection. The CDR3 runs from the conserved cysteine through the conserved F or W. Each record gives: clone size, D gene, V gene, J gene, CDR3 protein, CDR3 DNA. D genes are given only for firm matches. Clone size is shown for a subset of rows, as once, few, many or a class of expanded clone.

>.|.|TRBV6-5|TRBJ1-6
CAISSRPGPNSPLHF
TGCGCCATCAGTTCCCGCCCCGGGCCCAATTCACCCCTCCACTTT
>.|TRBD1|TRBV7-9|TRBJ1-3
CASSLGRDRGPAGNTVYF
TGTGCCAGCAGCCTGGGTAGGGACAGGGGACCTGCCGGAAACACCGTATATTTT
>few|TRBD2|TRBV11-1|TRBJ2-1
CASSLGLAGEVGNEKFF
TGTGCAAGCAGCCTGGGACTAGCGGGAGAAGTTGGCAATGAGAAGTTCTTC
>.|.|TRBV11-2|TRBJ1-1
CASNTAGSVTEAFF
TGTGCCAGTAACACAGCTGGTTCCGTAACTGAAGCTTTCTTT
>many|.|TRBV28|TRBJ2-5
CASSFGTVQETQYF
TGTGCCAGCAGTTTCGGTACAGTCCAAGAGACCCAGTACTTC
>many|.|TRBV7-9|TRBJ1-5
CASSNTEIQPQHF
TGTGCCAGCAGCAACACGGAGATCCAGCCCCAGCATTTT
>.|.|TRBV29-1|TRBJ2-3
CSASPLSAESTDRQYF
TGCAGTGCCAGCCCGCTATCGGCTGAATCCACAGATAGGCAGTATTTT
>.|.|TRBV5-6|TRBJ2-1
CASRLGAVDNEQFF
TGTGCCAGCAGATTAGGGGCGGTGGACAATGAGCAGTTCTTC
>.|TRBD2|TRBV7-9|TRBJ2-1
CASRLGLAYNEQFF
TGTGCCAGCAGGTTGGGACTAGCGTACAATGAGCAGTTCTTC
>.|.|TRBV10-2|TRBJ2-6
CASSALPSGSLSGANVLTF
TGCGCCAGCAGTGCCCTCCCATCGGGCTCTCTCTCTGGGGCCAACGTCCTGACTTTC
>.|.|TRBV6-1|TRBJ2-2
CASSDLSHTGELVF
TGTGCCAGCAGTGATCTTAGCCACACTGGGGAGCTGGTTTTT
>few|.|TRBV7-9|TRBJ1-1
CASSPRRGWNTEAFF
TGTGCCAGCAGCCCCCGACGGGGCTGGAACACTGAAGCTTTTTTT
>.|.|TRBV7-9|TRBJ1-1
CPSSPPFWTDSGTEAFF
TGTCCCAGCAGCCCACCTTTTTGGACGGATAGCGGTACTGAAGCTTTCTTT
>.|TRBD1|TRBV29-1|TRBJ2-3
CSLKTGGTDRQYF
TGCAGCCTTAAGACAGGGGGTACAGATAGGCAGTATTTT
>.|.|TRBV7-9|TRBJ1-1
CASTGSGGSYTEAFF
TGTGCCAGCACTGGTAGTGGGGGTTCTTACACTGAGGCTTTCTTT
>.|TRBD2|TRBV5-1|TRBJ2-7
CASSTSGGATYEQYF
TGCGCCAGCAGCACTAGCGGGGGCGCCACCTACGAGCAGTACTTC
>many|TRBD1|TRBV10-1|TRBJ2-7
CASSESRGMYEQYF
TGCGCCAGCAGTGAGAGCAGGGGGATGTACGAGCAGTACTTC
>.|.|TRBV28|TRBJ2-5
CASRPETQETQYF
TGTGCCAGCAGACCCGAGACTCAAGAGACCCAGTACTTC
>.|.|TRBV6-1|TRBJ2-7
CASSEAASERGEHYF
TGTGCCAGCAGTGAAGCGGCTAGCGAGAGGGGGGAGCACTACTTC
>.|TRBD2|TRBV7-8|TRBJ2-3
CASSLVQAGGPHDMQYF
TGTGCCAGCAGCTTAGTCCAAGCGGGAGGGCCACATGATATGCAATATTTT
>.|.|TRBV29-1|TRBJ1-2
CNVEAVGAHYGYTF
TGCAACGTTGAAGCAGTCGGAGCGCACTATGGCTACACCTTC
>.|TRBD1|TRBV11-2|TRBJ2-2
CTTGQGNTGELSF
TGTACCACGGGACAGGGGAACACAGGGGAGCTGTCTTTT
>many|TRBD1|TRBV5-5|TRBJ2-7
CASSTGQGSEQYF
TGTGCCAGCAGCACCGGACAGGGGAGCGAGCAGTACTTC
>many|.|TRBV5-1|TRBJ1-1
CASSRMDRNTEAFF
TGCGCCAGCAGCCGCATGGACAGGAACACTGAAGCTTTCTTT
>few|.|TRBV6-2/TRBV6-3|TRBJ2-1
CAGSYAGTFYNEQFF
TGTGCCGGCAGTTACGCTGGGACGTTTTACAATGAGCAGTTCTTC
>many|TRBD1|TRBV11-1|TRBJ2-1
CASSSPRQGTYNEQLF
TGTGCCAGCAGCTCCCCCAGACAGGGGACCTACAATGAGCAGCTCTTC
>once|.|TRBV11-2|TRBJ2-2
CASSLVRTYPGTWELLF
TGTGCCAGCAGCTTAGTTCGGACGTACCCAGGGACCTGGGAGCTGTTATTC
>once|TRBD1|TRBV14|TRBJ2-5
CASSRDLRDRGETQYF
TGTGCCAGCAGCCGGGATCTCAGGGACAGAGGAGAGACCCAGTACTTC
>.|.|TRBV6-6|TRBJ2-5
CASGWGAKETQYF
TGTGCTAGCGGTTGGGGAGCGAAAGAGACCCAGTACTTC
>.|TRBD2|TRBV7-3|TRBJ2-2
CASSLTAGRVAGKLFF
TGTGCCAGCAGCTTAACGGCCGGGAGGGTCGCCGGGAAGCTGTTTTTT
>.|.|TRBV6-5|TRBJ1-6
CASSHEEDPPLHF
TGCGCTAGCAGCCACGAGGAGGATCCACCCCTCCACTTT
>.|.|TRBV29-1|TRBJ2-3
CSAAGAATQYF
TGCAGCGCTGCTGGGGCAGCTACGCAGTATTTT
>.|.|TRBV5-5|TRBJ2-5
CASNLVLAGGYQETQYF
TGTGCCAGCAACTTGGTGCTAGCAGGAGGGTACCAAGAGACCCAGTACTTC
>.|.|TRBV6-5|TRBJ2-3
CASCYSTVATRPQYF
TGTGCCAGCTGTTACTCGACGGTAGCAACGAGGCCGCAGTATTTT
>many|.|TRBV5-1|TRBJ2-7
CASKRDTTYEQYF
TGCGCCAGCAAAAGGGACACCACCTACGAGCAGTACTTC
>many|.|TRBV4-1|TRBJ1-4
CASSLKPGGYNEKLFF
TGCGCCAGCAGCCTTAAGCCGGGAGGATATAATGAAAAACTGTTTTTT
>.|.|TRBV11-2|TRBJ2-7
CASSLGVGTGYEHYF
TGTGCCAGCAGCTTAGGAGTCGGTACAGGTTACGAGCACTACTTC
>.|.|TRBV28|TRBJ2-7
CVSSSPLTTFGSEQYF
TGTGTCAGCAGTTCCCCCTTGACTACCTTCGGCTCCGAGCAGTACTTC
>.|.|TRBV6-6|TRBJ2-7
CANSYSTPSRSNEQYF
TGTGCCAACAGTTACAGCACGCCTAGCAGGAGCAACGAGCAGTACTTC
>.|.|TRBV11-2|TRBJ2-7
CVSSSLQVEHYF
TGTGTCAGCAGCTCGTTGCAGGTCGAGCACTACTTC
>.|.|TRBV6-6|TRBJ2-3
CASSHLGVRTDTQYF
TGTGCCAGCAGTCACCTGGGAGTGAGGACAGATACGCAGTATTTT
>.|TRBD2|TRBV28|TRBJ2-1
CAGSLHYGLASVDEQFF
TGTGCCGGCAGTCTACATTATGGACTAGCGAGCGTAGATGAGCAGTTCTTC
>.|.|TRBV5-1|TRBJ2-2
CASSLGANTGRLFF
TGCGCCAGCAGCTTGGGGGCGAACACCGGGAGGCTGTTTTTT